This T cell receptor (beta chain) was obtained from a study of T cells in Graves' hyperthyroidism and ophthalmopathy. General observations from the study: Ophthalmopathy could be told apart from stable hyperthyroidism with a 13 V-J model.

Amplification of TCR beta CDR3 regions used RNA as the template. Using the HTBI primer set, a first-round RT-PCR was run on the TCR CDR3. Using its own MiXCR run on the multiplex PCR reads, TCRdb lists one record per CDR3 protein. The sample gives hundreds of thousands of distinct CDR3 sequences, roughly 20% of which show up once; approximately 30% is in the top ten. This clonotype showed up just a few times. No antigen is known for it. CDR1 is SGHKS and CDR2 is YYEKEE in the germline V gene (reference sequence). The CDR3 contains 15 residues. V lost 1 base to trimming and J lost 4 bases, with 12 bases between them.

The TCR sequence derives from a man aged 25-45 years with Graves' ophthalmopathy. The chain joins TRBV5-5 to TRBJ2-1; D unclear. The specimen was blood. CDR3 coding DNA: TGTGCCAGCAGCTTGCAGCCAAGACAATACAATGAGCAGTTCTTC. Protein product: CASSLQPRQYNEQFF.